This entry features one TCR beta chain sequence. This specimen comes from a study of blood T cell repertoires in COVID-19. Study information: Researchers got acute and convalescent COVID-19 samples from the United States, Italy and Spain. In each case, the material was cDNA or gDNA derived from T cells, B-cell-depleted T cells, or PBMCs.

In the original workflow: Amplification of reference gene primers provided the estimated nucleated cell counts. The assay was immunoSEQ multiplex PCR, and TCRdb's table has in-frame clones only and misses some. The D gene and trimming were derived from the DNA, and the V and J assignments and clone size from that table. The repertoire holds 80,000 to 100,000 clones, with 75% to 85% as singletons. The receptor was derived from a woman in her sixties or seventies with acute or convalescent COVID-19. Sequencing was carried out using peripheral blood.

The CDR3 DNA sequence: TGTGCCAGCAGTTTATTTAAGTCTAGGGGTTACTACGAGCAGTACTTC. Its protein is CASSLFKSRGYYEQYF. The chain employs TRBV28 and TRBJ2-7; TRBD1 is a possible D gene (5 bases). The CDR3 is 16 amino acids. Germline V gene data show CDR1 as MDHEN and CDR2 as SYDVKM. V lost 1 base and J lost 3, with 16 bases in between.